The present T cell receptor (beta chain) was sequenced within a study of T cell repertoires in cytomegalovirus infection. Across the study: Recently identified HLA-C-restricted CMV epitopes were among the peptides used. Both a matching HLA type and CMV infection were indicated by public TCR beta signatures.

V dropped 6 bases and J dropped 8; count of bases not matched to a gene: 13. Germline V lookup: CDR1 SNHLY, CDR2 FYNNEI. The CDR3 has 15 residues. TCRdb called the reads again in MiXCR, with one record for every CDR3 protein. This table holds hundreds of thousands of distinct CDR3 sequences, roughly 31% found once. This clonotype has a single count. The antigen is not known. This clonotype was obtained from a human donor in good health (CMV status not recorded). Some clones in this sample may be carry-over from other donors' samples. The source material was cultured CD8+ T cells from PBMCs, sampled from culture after CMV antigen stimulation. This chain uses TRBV2 with TRBJ2-1, with 7 bases fitting TRBD1. CDR3 nucleotides: TGTGCCAGCAGACCGGAGCGAGGGGGCACGGATGAGCAGTTCTTC. This gives the protein CASRPERGGTDEQFF.